The 10 T cell receptor beta chains below all came from one sample that was sequenced in a study of control samples from healthy donors and cancer patients. Sequencing used immunoSEQ multiplex PCR; TCRdb keeps in-frame clones, though not all of them. The sample includes around 100,000 clones, roughly 87% of them seen just once. Sequenced input: blood. The receptors were gathered from a woman in her forties or fifties in good health.

V is TRBV29-1 and J is TRBJ2-1, with 10 bases identical to TRBD1. After removal of 6 bases from V and 5 bases from J, the junction contained 10 bases not matched to a gene. This CDR3 is 15 amino acids long. Germline lookup yields CDR1 SQVTM and CDR2 ANQGSEA. CDR3 coding DNA: TGCAGCGTGGAGACCGGGACAGGGGCTAACAATGAGCAGTTCTTC. Translation: CSVETGTGANNEQFF.

The V and J genes are TRBV3-1 (or the pseudogene TRBV3-2) and TRBJ1-1; D perhaps matches TRBD1 (6 bases). This CDR3 is 14 amino acids long. Germline CDR1 reads LGHDT; CDR2 reads YNNKEL (reference sequence). Deletions cut 10 bases from V and 5 bases from J, with 20 bases between. As DNA, the CDR3 is TGTGCCACACGCCGGGGGGGGCGTGGGACTGAAGCTTTCTTT. Protein: CATRRGGRGTEAFF.

This chain joins TRBV9 and TRBJ2-1; a possible D gene is TRBD2 (6 bases). The CDR3 sequence is 15 residues long. Trimming took off 0 bases at V and 9 bases at J, with 16 bases between the two ends. Germline values: CDR1 SGDLS, CDR2 YYNGEE. CDR3 region: CASSVGGLPLIEQFF. DNA for the CDR3: TGTGCCAGCAGCGTAGGGGGACTCCCGCTAATTGAGCAGTTCTTC.

The rearrangement joins TRBV19 to TRBJ2-7; 10 bases fit TRBD1. Germline lookup yields CDR1 LNHDA and CDR2 SQIVND (reference sequence). V was clipped by 5 bases and J by 5 bases; unmatched bases: 6. This CDR3 has 14 residues. CDR3 coding DNA: TGTGCCAGTAGTCCGCGGGACAGGGGCAACGAGCAGTACGTC. It is translated as CASSPRDRGNEQYV.

The genes are TRBV14 and TRBJ1-2, with D tentatively TRBD1 (5 bases). Trimming stripped 4 bases from V and 4 bases from J, with 10 bases between. Germline-derived CDR1 and CDR2 are SGHDN and FVKESK. The CDR3 is made up of 13 amino acids. CDR3 in amino acids: CASSPFGGYGYTF. CDR3 DNA: TGTGCCAGCAGCCCGTTTGGGGGCTATGGCTACACCTTC.

This clone has only a few counts. The chain employs TRBV3-1 (or the pseudogene TRBV3-2) and TRBJ1-1; D unresolved. This CDR3 has 12 amino acids. V lost 2 bases to trimming and J lost 7 bases, with 8 bases between them. Germline V gene data show CDR1 as LGHDT and CDR2 as YNNKEL (reference sequence). The DNA of the CDR3 is TGTGCCAGCAGCCAAAAAGGATTTGAAGCTTTCTTT. Amino acids: CASSQKGFEAFF.

This chain links TRBV27 with TRBJ2-3, with unresolved D. V lost 5 bases and J 1 base, leaving 10 bases between the germline ends. CDR1 is MNHEY, CDR2 SMNVEV, per germline (reference sequence). The CDR3 spans 14 residues. The CDR3, as DNA: TGTGCCAGCAGTCTTCGAGGTGGCACAGATACGCAGTATTTT. This codes for CASSLRGGTDTQYF.

The J gene is TRBJ1-2, the V gene TRBV6-5; tentative D call: TRBD1 (6 bases). The germline V gene has CDR1 MNHEY and CDR2 SVGAGI. V was pared by 5 bases and J by 8 bases, with 12 bases between. CDR3 length equals 12 residues. CDR3 bases: TGTGCCAGCAGTCCAATGGGGGGCGGCTACACCTTC. Protein: CASSPMGGGYTF.

As for this clone: The junction departs from germline at one end; a sequencing error may be responsible. The sample has other DNA sequences that encode this CDR3 too. The genes are TRBV6-1 and TRBJ2-1; D is ambiguous. CDR1 and CDR2 from the germline V gene are MNHNS and SASEGT. The CDR3 runs to 13 residues. CDR3 protein: CASSEAMINEQFF. In DNA form, the CDR3 reads TGTGCCAGTAGTGAAGCGATGATCAATGAGCAGTTCTTC.

The chain links TRBV6-5 to TRBJ2-1; a possible D gene is TRBD1 (5 bases). CDR3 length equals 15 residues. The V and J ends lost 4 bases and 4 bases respectively, with 14 bases between them. Germline lookup yields CDR1 MNHEY and CDR2 SVGAGI. The CDR3 sequence is CASSSGYRRYNEQFF. The DNA for the CDR3 is TGTGCCAGCAGTTCCGGTTACAGGCGGTACAATGAGCAGTTCTTC.